Below, one T cell receptor beta chain is given with its context. Its antigen has not been determined. No per-base quality is available; no much larger clone lies one base away. Trimming costs V 2 bases and J 1 base, and their ends lie 12 bases apart. CDR1 SGDLS and CDR2 YYNGEE are derived from the germline V gene. The CDR3 numbers 15 residues from cysteine through phenylalanine. The read is trimmed to its CDR3 DNA, 45 bases read in frame from base 1. TCRdb names Illumina HiSeq 1500 as the instrument used. TCRdb passed the public sequencing reads through fastp at Q25 and MiXCR, retaining productive beta sequences. All rows with the same CDR3 protein become a single entry with the most common DNA and genes. The sample records around 140,000 distinct CDR3 sequences, more than 25% of which are singletons. Roughly 51% of the sample belongs to the ten largest clones. This record belongs to a study of T cell repertoires in cytomegalovirus infection (dated by TCRdb to between 2017 and 2020). At the level of the whole study: The peptide stimulations were aimed at well-studied HLA-B-restricted epitopes as well as recently identified HLA-C-restricted CMV epitopes, whose presentation resists viral immunomodulation. Donor HLA type was relevant to the analysis, because carriage of CMV infection together with the matching HLA type was indicated by public TCR beta signatures. The paper's findings and limits, for the study overall: Cumulative frequency of public TCR beta family members discriminated carriers of CMV infection plus the relevant HLA type in this cohort and an independent approximately 350-donor cohort. The ex vivo response was dominated by HLA-C-restricted CMV-specific TCR beta clonotypes, and the single most frequent clonotype in two of eight donors was supplied by these HLA-C-restricted clonotypes.

Explained via the paper, the treatment or condition label denotes: in vitro stimulation with specific CMV peptide epitopes to enrich CMV-specific T cells. The sequenced sample was CD8+ T cells from cultured PBMCs, obtained from culture after CMV antigen stimulation. The clonotype comes from a human donor in good health (CMV status not recorded). Some clones in this sample may be carry-over from other donors' samples. The chain couples TRBV9 to TRBJ1-1, with no reliable assignment of the D segment. The DNA is TGTGCCAGCAGCGTGGGAAACACGGGGAACACTGAAGCTTTCTTT. This gives the protein CASSVGNTGNTEAFF.